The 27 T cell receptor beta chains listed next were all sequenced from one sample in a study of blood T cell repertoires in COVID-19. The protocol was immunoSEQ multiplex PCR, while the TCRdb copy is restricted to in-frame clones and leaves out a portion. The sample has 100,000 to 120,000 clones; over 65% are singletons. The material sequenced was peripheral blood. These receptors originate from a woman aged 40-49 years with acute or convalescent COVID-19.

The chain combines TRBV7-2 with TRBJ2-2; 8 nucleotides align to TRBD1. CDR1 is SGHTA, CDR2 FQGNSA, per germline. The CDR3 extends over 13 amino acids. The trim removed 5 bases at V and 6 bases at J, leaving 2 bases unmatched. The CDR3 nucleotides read TGTGCCAGCAGCGTGGACAGGGCCGGGGAGCTGTTTTTT. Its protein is CASSVDRAGELFF.

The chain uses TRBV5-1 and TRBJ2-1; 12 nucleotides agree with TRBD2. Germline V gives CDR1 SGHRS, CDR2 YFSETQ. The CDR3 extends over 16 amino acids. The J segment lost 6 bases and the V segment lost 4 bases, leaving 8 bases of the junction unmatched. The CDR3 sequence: CASSTLAGGPVNEQFF. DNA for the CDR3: TGCGCCAGCAGCACTCTAGCGGGGGGGCCAGTCAATGAGCAGTTCTTC. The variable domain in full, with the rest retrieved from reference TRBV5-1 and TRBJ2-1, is KAGVTQTPRYLIKTRGQQVTLSCSPISGHRSVSWYQQTPGQGLQFLFEYFSETQRNKGNFPGRFSGRQFSNSRSEMNVSTLELGDSALYLCASSTLAGGPVNEQFFGPGTRLTVL.

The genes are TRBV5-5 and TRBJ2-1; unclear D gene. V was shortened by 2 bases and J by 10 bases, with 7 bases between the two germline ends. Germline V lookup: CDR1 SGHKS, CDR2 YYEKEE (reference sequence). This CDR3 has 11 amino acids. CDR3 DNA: TGTGCCAGCAGCTTATCCATCGAGCAGTTCTTC. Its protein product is CASSLSIEQFF. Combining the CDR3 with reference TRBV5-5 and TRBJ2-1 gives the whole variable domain DAGVTQSPTHLIKTRGQQVTLRCSPISGHKSVSWYQQVLGQGPQFIFQYYEKEERGRGNFPDRFSARQFPNYSSELNVNALLLGDSALYLCASSLSIEQFFGPGTRLTVL.

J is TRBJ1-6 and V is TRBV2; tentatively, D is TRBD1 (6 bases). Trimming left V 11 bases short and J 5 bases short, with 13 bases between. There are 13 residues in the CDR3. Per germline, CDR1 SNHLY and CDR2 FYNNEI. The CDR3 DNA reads TGTGCCGGTACAGGGAATAATAATTCACCCCTCCACTTT. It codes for CAGTGNNNSPLHF.

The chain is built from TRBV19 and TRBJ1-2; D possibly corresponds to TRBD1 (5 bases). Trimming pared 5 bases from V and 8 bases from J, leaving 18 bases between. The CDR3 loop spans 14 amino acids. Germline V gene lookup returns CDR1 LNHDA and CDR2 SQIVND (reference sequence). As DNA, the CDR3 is TGTGCCAGTAGTCCACGGGCCCTGGAGGGGGGCTACACCTTC. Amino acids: CASSPRALEGGYTF.

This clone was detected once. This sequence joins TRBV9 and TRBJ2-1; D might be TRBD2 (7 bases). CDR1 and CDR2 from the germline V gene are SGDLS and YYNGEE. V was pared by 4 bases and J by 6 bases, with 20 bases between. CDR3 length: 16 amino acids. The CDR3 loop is CASSQSAGAGPNEQFF. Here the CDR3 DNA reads TGTGCCAGCAGCCAATCTGCGGGGGCCGGACCCAATGAGCAGTTCTTC.

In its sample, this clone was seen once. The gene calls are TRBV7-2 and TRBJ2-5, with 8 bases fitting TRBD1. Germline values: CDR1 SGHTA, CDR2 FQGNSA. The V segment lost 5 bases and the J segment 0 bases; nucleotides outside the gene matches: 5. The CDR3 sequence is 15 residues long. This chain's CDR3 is CASSPGQAYQETQYF. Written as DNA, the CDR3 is TGTGCCAGCAGCCCGGGACAGGCGTACCAAGAGACCCAGTACTTC.

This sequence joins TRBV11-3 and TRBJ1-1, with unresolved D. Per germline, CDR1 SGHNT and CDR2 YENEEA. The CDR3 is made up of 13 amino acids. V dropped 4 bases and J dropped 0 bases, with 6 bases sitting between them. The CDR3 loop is CASSWGVNTEAFF. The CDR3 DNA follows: TGTGCCAGCAGCTGGGGAGTGAACACTGAAGCTTTCTTT.

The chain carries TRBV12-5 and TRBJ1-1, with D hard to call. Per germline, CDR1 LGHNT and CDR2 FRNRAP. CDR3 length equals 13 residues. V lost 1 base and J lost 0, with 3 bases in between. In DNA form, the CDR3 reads TGTGCTAGTGGTTTGGGTATGAACACTGAAGCTTTCTTT. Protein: CASGLGMNTEAFF.

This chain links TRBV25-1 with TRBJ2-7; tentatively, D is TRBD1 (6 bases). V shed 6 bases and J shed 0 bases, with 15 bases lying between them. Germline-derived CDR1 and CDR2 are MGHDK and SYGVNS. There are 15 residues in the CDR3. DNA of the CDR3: TGTGCCAGCAGGCTATCGACAGGCAGCTCCTACGAGCAGTACTTC. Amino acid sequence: CASRLSTGSSYEQYF.

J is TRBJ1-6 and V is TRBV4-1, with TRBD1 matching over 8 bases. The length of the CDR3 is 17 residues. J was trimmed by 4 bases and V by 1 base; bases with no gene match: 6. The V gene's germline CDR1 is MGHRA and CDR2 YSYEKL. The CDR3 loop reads CASSQVVDRVYNSPLHF. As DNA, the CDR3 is TGCGCCAGCAGCCAAGTTGTGGACAGGGTGTATAATTCACCCCTCCACTTT.

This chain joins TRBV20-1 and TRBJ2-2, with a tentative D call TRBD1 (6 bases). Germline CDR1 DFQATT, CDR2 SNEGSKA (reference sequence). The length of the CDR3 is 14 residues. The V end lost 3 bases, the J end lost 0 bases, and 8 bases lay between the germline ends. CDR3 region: CSASGDTNTGELFF. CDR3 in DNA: TGCAGTGCTAGTGGGGACACGAACACCGGGGAGCTGTTTTTT.

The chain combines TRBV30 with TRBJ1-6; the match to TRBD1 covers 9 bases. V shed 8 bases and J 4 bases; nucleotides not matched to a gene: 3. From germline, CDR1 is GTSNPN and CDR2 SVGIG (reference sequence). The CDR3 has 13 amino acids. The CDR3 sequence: CARGTGYNSPLHF. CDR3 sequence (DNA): TGTGCCCGTGGGACAGGGTATAATTCACCCCTCCACTTT. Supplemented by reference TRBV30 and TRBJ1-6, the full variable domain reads SQTIHQWPATLVQPVGSPLSLECTVEGTSNPNLYWYRQAAGRGLQLLFYSVGIGQISSEVPQNLSASRPQDRQFILSSKKLLLSDSGFYLCARGTGYNSPLHFGNGTRLTVT.

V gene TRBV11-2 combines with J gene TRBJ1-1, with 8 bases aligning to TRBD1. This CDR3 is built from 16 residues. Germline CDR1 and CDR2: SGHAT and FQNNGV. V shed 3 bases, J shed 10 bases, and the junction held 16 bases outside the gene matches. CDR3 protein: CASSFFGTGGEGGAFF. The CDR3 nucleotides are TGTGCCAGCAGCTTTTTCGGGACAGGCGGAGAGGGGGGAGCTTTCTTT.

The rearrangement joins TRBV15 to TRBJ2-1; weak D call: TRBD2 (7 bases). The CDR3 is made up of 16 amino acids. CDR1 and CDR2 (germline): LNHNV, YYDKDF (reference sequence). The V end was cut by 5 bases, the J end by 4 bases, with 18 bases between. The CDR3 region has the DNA TGTGCCACCAGCGGAGGTGGACGGGGGGCGTACAATGAGCAGTTCTTC. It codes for CATSGGGRGAYNEQFF.

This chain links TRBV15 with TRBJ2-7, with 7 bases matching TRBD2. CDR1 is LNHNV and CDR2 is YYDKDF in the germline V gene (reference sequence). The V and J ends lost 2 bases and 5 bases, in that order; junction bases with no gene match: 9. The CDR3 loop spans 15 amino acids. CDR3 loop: CATSRRGRGVNEQYF. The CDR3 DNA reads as TGTGCCACCAGCAGACGGGGACGGGGGGTGAACGAGCAGTACTTC. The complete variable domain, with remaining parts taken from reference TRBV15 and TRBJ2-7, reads DAMVIQNPRYQVTQFGKPVTLSCSQTLNHNVMYWYQQKSSQAPKLLFHYYDKDFNNEADTPDNFQSRRPNTSFCFLDIRSPGLGDTAMYLCATSRRGRGVNEQYFGPGTRLTVT.

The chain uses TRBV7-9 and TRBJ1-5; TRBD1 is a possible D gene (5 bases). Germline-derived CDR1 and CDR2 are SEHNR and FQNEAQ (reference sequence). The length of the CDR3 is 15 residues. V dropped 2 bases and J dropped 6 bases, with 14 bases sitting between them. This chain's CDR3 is CASSLSGGGGQPQHF. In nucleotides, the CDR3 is TGTGCCAGCAGCTTATCCGGGGGAGGCGGTCAGCCCCAGCATTTT.

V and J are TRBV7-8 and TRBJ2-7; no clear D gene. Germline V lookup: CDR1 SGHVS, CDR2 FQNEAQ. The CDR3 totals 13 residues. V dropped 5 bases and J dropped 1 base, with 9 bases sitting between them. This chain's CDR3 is CASSGSTSYEQYF. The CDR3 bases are TGTGCCAGCAGCGGTAGTACTTCCTACGAGCAGTACTTC.

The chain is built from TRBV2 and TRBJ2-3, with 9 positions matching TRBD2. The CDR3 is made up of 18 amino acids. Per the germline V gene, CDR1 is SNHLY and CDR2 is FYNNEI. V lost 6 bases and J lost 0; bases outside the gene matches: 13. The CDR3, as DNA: TGTGCCAGCAGCGTTGTGGCCTGGACTAGCGAGAGCACAGATACGCAGTATTTT. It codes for CASSVVAWTSESTDTQYF.

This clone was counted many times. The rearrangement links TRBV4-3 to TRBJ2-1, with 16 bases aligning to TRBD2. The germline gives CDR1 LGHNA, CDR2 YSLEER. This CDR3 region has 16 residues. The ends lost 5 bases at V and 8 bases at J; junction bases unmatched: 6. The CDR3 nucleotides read TGCGCCAGCAGCGAGGGACTAGCGGGGGGGCACGATGAGCAGTTCTTC. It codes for CASSEGLAGGHDEQFF.

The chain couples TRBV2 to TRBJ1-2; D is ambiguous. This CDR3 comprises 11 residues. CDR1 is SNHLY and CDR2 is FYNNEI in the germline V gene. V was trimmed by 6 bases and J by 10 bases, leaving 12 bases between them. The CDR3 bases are TGTGCCAGCAGCCCCGGTCCCTCCTACACCTTC. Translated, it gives CASSPGPSYTF.

CDR3 protein: CASSQGDKTGYTF. The CDR3 DNA follows: TGCGCCAGCAGCCAGGGCGACAAGACCGGCTACACCTTC. This chain uses TRBV4-1 with TRBJ1-2; D remains ambiguous. Germline assignment: CDR1 MGHRA and CDR2 YSYEKL. The CDR3 extends over 13 amino acids. Trimming pared 3 bases from V and 8 bases from J, leaving 13 bases between.

The CDR3 sequence is CASSYVQQVGYNEQFF. CDR3 in DNA: TGTGCCAGCAGTTACGTACAGCAAGTAGGCTACAATGAGCAGTTCTTC. The chain is built from TRBV6-6 and TRBJ2-1, with no clear D. With 2 bases removed from V and 3 bases from J, the gap between germline ends came to 14 bases. Germline V gene sequence: CDR1 MNHNY, CDR2 SVGAGI (reference sequence). This CDR3 comprises 16 residues.

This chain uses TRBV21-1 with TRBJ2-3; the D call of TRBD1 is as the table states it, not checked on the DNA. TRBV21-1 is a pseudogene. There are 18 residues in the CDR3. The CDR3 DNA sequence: TGTGCCAGCAGCCAAATCCACCCCGGCAGGGGATCGACAGATACGCAGTATTTT. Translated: CASSQIHPGRGSTDTQYF.

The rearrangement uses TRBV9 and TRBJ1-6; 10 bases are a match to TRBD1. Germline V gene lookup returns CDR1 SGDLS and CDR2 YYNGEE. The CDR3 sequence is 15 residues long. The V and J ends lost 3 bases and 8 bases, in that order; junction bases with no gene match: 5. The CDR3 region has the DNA TGTGCCAGCAGCGCAGACAGGGGGCGCGATTCACCCCTCCACTTT. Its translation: CASSADRGRDSPLHF.

CDR3: CASSLTGGGSYEQYF. DNA for the CDR3: TGTGCCAGCAGCTTGACAGGGGGTGGTTCCTACGAGCAGTACTTC. The gene calls are TRBV5-4 and TRBJ2-7, with 8 bases lining up with TRBD1. This CDR3 contains 15 residues. V was pared by 1 base and J by 1 base, with 4 bases of the junction left unmatched. Germline V gene lookup returns CDR1 SGHNT and CDR2 YYREEE (reference sequence).

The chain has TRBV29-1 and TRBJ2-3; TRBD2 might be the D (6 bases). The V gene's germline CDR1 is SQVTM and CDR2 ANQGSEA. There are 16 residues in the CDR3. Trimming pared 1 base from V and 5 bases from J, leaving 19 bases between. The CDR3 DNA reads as TGCAGCGTTGAAGGGATTGGGGCGGGGCCCAGAGATACGCAGTATTTT. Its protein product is CSVEGIGAGPRDTQYF.